A single sample is the source of the 21 T cell receptor delta chains below, sequenced in a study of gamma-delta chains in newborns, infants, children. TCRdb applied CATT to the reads for clone calling. The sample yields 3,500 to 5,000 delta-chain clones, about 3% seen once. Sequencing used blood. Receptors originate from a child who was a newborn, infant or young child, either healthy, febrile or measles-vaccinated (not recorded which).

This clone was seen a few times. This is likely an artifact of a read error, given a far larger clone one base away. Other DNA sequences of this sample code for an identical CDR3. This chain links TRDV2 with TRDJ2; D uncertain. Trimming left V 0 bases short and J 2 bases short, with 12 bases between. This CDR3 contains 16 residues. Per the germline V gene, CDR1 is GEAIGNYY and CDR2 is EKD. CDR3 residues: CACDTGFGSLTAQLFF. CDR3 DNA sequence: TGTGCCTGTGACACCGGATTTGGGTCCTTGACAGCACAACTCTTCTTT.

This clone is medium-sized (0.01 to 0.1%) in the sample. Other DNA sequences in this sample translate to the same CDR3. The CDR3 DNA reads as TGTGCCTGTGACACCTGGGGATACGATAAACTCATCTTT. It translates to CACDTWGYDKLIF. V gene TRDV2 combines with J gene TRDJ1, with 7 bases matching TRDD3. Germline lookup yields CDR1 GEAIGNYY and CDR2 EKD. This CDR3 comprises 13 residues. Unmatched junction bases numbered 1, after V lost 0 bases and J lost 4 bases.

This clone is medium-sized (0.01 to 0.1%). A much larger clone is a single base away; this may be a read error. This same CDR3 is encoded by further DNA sequences in the sample. The gene calls are TRDV2 and TRDJ3; 8 bases map to TRDD3. Germline CDR1 and CDR2: GEAIGNYY and EKD. The V segment lost 0 bases and the J segment 0 bases; nucleotides outside the gene matches: 3. This CDR3 spans 18 amino acids. The CDR3 DNA follows: TGTGCCTGTGACACCGCAGGGGGATACTCCTGGGACACCCGACAGATGTTTTTC. It is translated as CACDTAGGYSWDTRQMFF.

In the case of this clone: This is likely an artifact of a read error, given a far larger clone one base away. The V and J genes are TRDV2 and TRDJ3; 11 bases map to TRDD3. Germline CDR1 is GEAIGNYY and CDR2 is EKD. The CDR3 is 19 residues long. CDR3: CARDTVLGDSSWDTRQMFF. The CDR3, as DNA: TGTGCCCGTGACACCGTACTGGGGGATAGCTCCTGGGACACCCGACAGATGTTTTTC.

As to this clone: This sequence may be a read error, since a much larger clone differs from it by one base. This sample includes further DNA sequences coding for the same CDR3. The chain employs TRDV2 and TRDJ2; 9 bases line up with TRDD3. V was pared by 3 bases and J by 0 bases, with 16 bases of the junction left unmatched. CDR1 is GEAIGNYY, CDR2 EKD, per germline. The CDR3 sequence is 20 residues long. The CDR3 loop reads CACDALLGDTNPTLTAQLFF. Here the CDR3 DNA reads TGTGCCTGTGACGCATTACTGGGGGACACGAATCCTACTTTGACAGCACAACTCTTCTTT.

A remark on this clone: This DNA translates differently at residue 12 from the TCRdb protein, which is that of a much larger clone; a read error is likely, and the protein shown is the DNA's own translation. The CDR3 loop is CACDTLPIDAGGKYTDKLIF. CDR3 DNA: TGTGCCTGTGACACCCTTCCGATCGACGCTGGGGGCAAGTACACCGATAAACTCATCTTT. The chain recombines TRDV2 with TRDJ1, with TRDD3 matching over 7 bases. Germline V lookup: CDR1 GEAIGNYY, CDR2 EKD. CDR3 length: 20 amino acids. V lost 0 bases and J lost 0; bases outside the gene matches: 18.

By share, this clone ranks as large. This CDR3 is also generated by other DNA sequences in the sample. The chain combines TRDV2 with TRDJ3; TRDD3 aligns across 13 bases. Germline trimming cut 2 bases from V and 0 bases from J; bases unmatched to any gene: 3. The CDR3 loop spans 19 amino acids. CDR1 is GEAIGNYY, CDR2 EKD, per germline. The CDR3 DNA follows: TGTGCCTGTGACATACTGGGGGATACGAGCTCCTGGGACACCCGACAGATGTTTTTC. Translating gives CACDILGDTSSWDTRQMFF.

By proportion, this clone is medium-sized. Other DNA sequences from this sample encode an identical CDR3 as well. This rearrangement joins TRDV1 to TRDJ1, with 11 bases fitting TRDD3. CDR1 and CDR2 from the germline V gene are TSWWSYY and QGS. V was clipped by 1 base and J by 1 base; unmatched bases: 26. This CDR3 region has 24 residues. CDR3 residues: CALGEPRLGELGDKRTPATDKLIF. The CDR3 DNA follows: TGTGCTCTTGGGGAACCCCGATTAGGAGAACTGGGGGATAAGAGGACCCCGGCCACCGATAAACTCATCTTT.

This clone has more than one count but fewer than ten. The junction and the germline gene differ at one end; a read error may be behind it. The V and J genes are TRDV2 and TRDJ3, with 12 bases aligning to TRDD3. This CDR3 is 19 amino acids long. Germline V gene data show CDR1 as GEAIGNYY and CDR2 as EKD. The CDR3 DNA is TGTGCCCGTGACAAACTGGGGGATACTATCCCCTGGGACACCCGACAGATGTTTTTC. Translating it yields CARDKLGDTIPWDTRQMFF.

This clone has just a few counts. Given a far larger clone just one base away, this is likely a sequencing read error. The sample carries other DNA sequences with the same CDR3. The chain uses TRDV2 and TRDJ2; 13 bases are shared with TRDD3. Germline loops: CDR1 GEAIGNYY, CDR2 EKD. This CDR3 region has 19 residues. CDR3 coding DNA: TGTGCTTGTGACACAGTACTACTGGGGGATACGCCTAACTTAGCACAACTCTTCTTT. Its translation: CACDTVLLGDTPNLAQLFF.

This clone was detected a few times. J is TRDJ3 and V is TRDV2; the match to TRDD3 covers 12 bases. J was trimmed by 0 bases and V by 4 bases; bases with no gene match: 6. The CDR3 sequence is 19 residues long. Germline lookup yields CDR1 GEAIGNYY and CDR2 EKD. CDR3 residues: CACEKLGDTSSWDTRQMFF. The CDR3 DNA is TGTGCCTGTGAAAAGCTGGGGGATACGAGCTCCTGGGACACCCGACAGATGTTTTTC.

A few counts support this clone. One base away lies a much larger clone, so this may be a sequencing read error. The DNA is omitted, as the CDR3 cannot be located on it reliably, and the CDR3 follows TCRdb's listing. Other DNA sequences in this sample translate to the same CDR3. The rearrangement joins TRDV2 to TRDJ3; no DNA check was done on the table's D call, TRDD3. Germline lookup yields CDR1 GEAIGNYY and CDR2 EKD. A total of 18 residues make up the CDR3, ends included. The CDR3 here is CACDTVWGIFWDTRQMFF.

In its sample, this clone was seen a few times. This may be a read error: a much more frequent sequence differs by one nucleotide. The chain links TRDV2 to TRDJ3; 13 bases match TRDD3. The CDR3 sequence is 22 residues long. Germline V gene lookup returns CDR1 GEAIGNYY and CDR2 EKD. In nucleotides, the CDR3 is TGTGCCTGTGACAAAGTACTGGGGGATACGCGCACCTACTCCCGGGACACCCGACAGATGTTTTTC. It codes for CACDKVLGDTRTYSRDTRQMFF.

By share, this clone counts as medium-sized. Different DNA sequences within this sample yield the same CDR3. The rearrangement joins TRDV2 to TRDJ3, with 7 bases matching TRDD3. J was trimmed by 0 bases and V by 0 bases; bases with no gene match: 4. The CDR3 is 18 residues long. Germline CDR1 reads GEAIGNYY; CDR2 reads EKD. The CDR3 loop is CACDTAGGYSWDTRQMFF. The CDR3 nucleotides are TGTGCCTGTGACACCGCTGGGGGTTACTCCTGGGACACCCGACAGATGTTTTTC.

There are a few counts of this clone. A much larger clonotype is one base distant, so this may be a read error. The CDR3 protein is CACDTLGDTTAQIFF. Here the CDR3 DNA reads TGTGCCTGTGACACCCTGGGGGATACGACAGCACAAATCTTCTTT. V is TRDV2 and J is TRDJ2; 12 bases fit TRDD3. The CDR3 extends over 15 amino acids. Germline V gene lookup returns CDR1 GEAIGNYY and CDR2 EKD.

As concerns this clone: One base separates it from a far larger clone, so it is likely a read error. J is TRDJ3 and V is TRDV2; possibly TRDD3 for D (5 bases). The germline V and J ends were trimmed by 0 bases and 0 bases, with 14 bases remaining between them. From germline, CDR1 is GEAIGNYY and CDR2 EKD. The CDR3 length is 19 residues. The CDR3 nucleotides read TGTGCCTGTGACACCGGGGAAAGCATTGTCTCCTGGGACACCCGACAGATGTTTTTC. The encoded protein is CACDTGESIVSWDTRQMFF.

Turning to this clone: The junction departs from germline at one end; a sequencing error may be responsible. V is TRDV2 and J is TRDJ2; 8 bases map to TRDD3. The CDR3 runs to 14 residues. Looked up from germline, CDR1 is GEAIGNYY and CDR2 is EKD. The CDR3 sequence is CARDAWGMTAQLFF. Written as DNA, the CDR3 is TGTGCCCGTGACGCCTGGGGGATGACAGCACAACTCTTCTTT.

Regarding this clone: TCRdb lists the protein of a much larger clone for this DNA, which differs at residue 6, so this is likely a read error; the protein given here is translated from the DNA itself. The chain carries TRDV2 and TRDJ2, with 7 bases identical to TRDD3. This CDR3 has 17 amino acids. The germline CDR1 and CDR2 sequences are GEAIGNYY and EKD. The V and J ends lost 0 bases and 0 bases, in that order; junction bases with no gene match: 6. The DNA of the CDR3 is TGTGCCTGTGACACCACTGGGGTCCCCTCTTTGACAGCACAACTCTTCTTT. Its protein is CACDTTGVPSLTAQLFF.

Comments on this clone: TCRdb's listed protein matches a much larger clone and diverges from this DNA's translation at residue 8, likely through a read error; the protein shown comes from the DNA. The J gene is TRDJ3, the V gene TRDV2, with 9 bases fitting TRDD3. From germline, CDR1 is GEAIGNYY and CDR2 EKD. J lost 3 bases, V lost 0 bases, and 11 bases had no gene match. This CDR3 has 20 residues. CDR3 bases: TGTGCCTGTGACACCGTGGTACCGGGGGATACTGACTGGGACACCCGACAGATGTTTTTC. Protein sequence: CACDTVVPGDTDWDTRQMFF.

Judged by abundance, this clone is medium-sized. With a far larger clone one base away, a read error is the likely cause. Additional DNA sequences in this sample encode the identical CDR3. The chain carries TRDV2 and TRDJ2; 7 bases align to TRDD3. This CDR3 contains 13 residues. Germline V lookup: CDR1 GEAIGNYY, CDR2 EKD. V lost 0 bases to trimming and J lost 8 bases; unmatched junction nucleotides: 2. The CDR3, as DNA: TGTGCCTGTGACACCTGGGGGACGGCACAACTCTTCTTT. It encodes CACDTWGTAQLFF.

This clone was seen a few times. The protein TCRdb lists belongs to a much larger clone and differs from this DNA's translation at residue 12, which points to a read error; the protein shown is made from the DNA. This rearrangement joins TRDV2 to TRDJ3, with 11 nucleotides matching TRDD3. Germline V CDR1 and CDR2: GEAIGNYY, EKD. This CDR3 is built from 18 residues. The CDR3 sequence is CACDILGDSSWGTRQMFF. For the CDR3, the DNA is TGTGCCTGTGACATACTGGGGGATAGCTCCTGGGGCACCCGACAGATGTTTTTC.